This is a list of T cell receptor beta chains from one sample in a study of cytomegalovirus exposure and HLA in healthy donors. Here immunoSEQ multiplex PCR was the method, and the copy in TCRdb shows in-frame clones only, minus some. The table has over 150,000 clones, 80% to 85% seen once. The sample taken for sequencing was PBMCs. These receptor sequences come from a boy between 2 and 10 years old in good health and CMV-seronegative. The CDR3 runs from the conserved cysteine through the conserved F or W. The D gene is left open where the match is weak. Not all rows give a size; the values are once, few, many and, for expanded clones, a class.

J: TRBJ2-5; size: NA; V: TRBV7-9; D: TRBD1; DNA: TGTGCCAGCAGCCCCCGAGACAGGGATCTAGAGACCCAGTACTTC; CDR3: CASSPRDRDLETQYF
J: TRBJ1-1; size: NA; V: TRBV28; D: NA; DNA: TGTGCCAGCGGATTCCCTTTTCCTGGGAGCACTGAAGCTTTCTTT; CDR3: CASGFPFPGSTEAFF
J: TRBJ2-1; size: NA; V: TRBV5-4; D: NA; DNA: TGTGCCAGCAGCTTGGGAGGGCGGGCCAGCTCCTACAATGAGCAGTTCTTC; CDR3: CASSLGGRASSYNEQFF
J: TRBJ2-1; size: NA; V: TRBV27; D: TRBD2; DNA: TGTGCCAGCAGTTTAGGGACTAGCGGGATAAATGAGCAGTTCTTC; CDR3: CASSLGTSGINEQFF
J: TRBJ1-4; size: NA; V: TRBV7-9; D: NA; DNA: TGTGCCAGCAGCTCATACGGGGGGGAAGGGACTAATGAAAAACTGTTTTTT; CDR3: CASSSYGGEGTNEKLFF
J: TRBJ1-1; size: NA; V: TRBV30; D: TRBD1; DNA: TGTGCCTGGGGAGACAGGGAATCTAGTTATGGAACTGAAGCTTTCTTT; CDR3: CAWGDRESSYGTEAFF
J: TRBJ1-3; size: NA; V: TRBV18; D: NA; DNA: TGTGCCAGCTCACCTATTGTCGCCAGGACATTCTCTGGAAACACCATATATTTT; CDR3: CASSPIVARTFSGNTIYF
J: TRBJ1-5; size: NA; V: TRBV19; D: NA; DNA: TGTGCCAGTAGCGGTCAGGGTAGGAGTCAGCCCCAGCATTTT; CDR3: CASSGQGRSQPQHF
J: TRBJ1-2; size: NA; V: TRBV5-6; D: NA; DNA: TGTGCCAGCAGCTTGAATACCCCGAGCTATGGCTACACCTTC; CDR3: CASSLNTPSYGYTF
J: TRBJ2-3; size: NA; V: TRBV5-1; D: TRBD2; DNA: TGCGCCAGCAGAAATAGCGGGAGGAACACAGATACGCAGTATTTT; CDR3: CASRNSGRNTDTQYF
J: TRBJ2-1; size: few; V: TRBV13; D: NA; DNA: TGTGCCAGCAGCTTAGGCCCGAGAGGCAATGAGCAGTTCTTC; CDR3: CASSLGPRGNEQFF
J: TRBJ2-5; size: once; V: TRBV4-1; D: TRBD2; DNA: TGCGCCAGCAGCCAAGATCGGGGGGGACTGGCACAAGAGACCCAGTACTTC; CDR3: CASSQDRGGLAQETQYF
J: TRBJ1-3; size: NA; V: TRBV6-5; D: TRBD1; DNA: TGTGCCAGCAGTCTCAACCGGGACAGGGGAAGCACCATATATTTT; CDR3: CASSLNRDRGSTIYF
J: TRBJ2-3; size: NA; V: TRBV7-7; D: NA; DNA: TGTGCCAGCAGCCCAGGGACTTCCAGCACAGATACGCAGTATTTT; CDR3: CASSPGTSSTDTQYF
J: TRBJ2-7; size: NA; V: TRBV10-3; D: NA; DNA: TGTGCCATCAAGGACCCTGGACAGCTTAACTCCTACGAGCAGTACTTC; CDR3: CAIKDPGQLNSYEQYF
J: TRBJ2-7; size: NA; V: TRBV2; D: TRBD1; DNA: TGTGCCACCCGGGACAGGGCATCTTCCTACGAGCAGTACTTC; CDR3: CATRDRASSYEQYF
J: TRBJ2-6; size: few; V: TRBV19; D: NA; DNA: TGTGCCAGTAGCCCTACGTCCGCTGGGGCCAACGTCCTGACTTTC; CDR3: CASSPTSAGANVLTF
J: TRBJ2-3; size: NA; V: TRBV11-1; D: TRBD1; DNA: TGTGCCAGCAGCCCTGGACAGGGGGGATCCGATACGCAGTATTTT; CDR3: CASSPGQGGSDTQYF
J: TRBJ1-2; size: NA; V: TRBV19; D: NA; DNA: TGTGCCAGTAGTATTTCAGGTGGGCGCTACAGGGACTATGGCTACACCTTC; CDR3: CASSISGGRYRDYGYTF
J: TRBJ2-1; size: few; V: TRBV2; D: TRBD1; DNA: TGTGCCAGCAACAGGGGAAGCTCCTACAATGAGCAGTTCTTC; CDR3: CASNRGSSYNEQFF
J: TRBJ1-3; size: NA; V: TRBV6-5; D: NA; DNA: TGTGCCAGCCGCCCGGAGGTGTACGCTGGAAACACCATATATTTT; CDR3: CASRPEVYAGNTIYF
J: TRBJ2-7; size: NA; V: TRBV18; D: NA; DNA: TGTGCCAGCCACCGGGTGGGCTACGAGCAGTACTTC; CDR3: CASHRVGYEQYF
J: TRBJ1-1; size: NA; V: TRBV19; D: NA; DNA: TGTGCCAGTAGTATAGACGGGGGACTGAACACTGAAGCTTTCTTT; CDR3: CASSIDGGLNTEAFF
J: TRBJ2-7; size: once; V: TRBV6-5; D: NA; DNA: TGTGCCAGCAGTCCCCGGGGAACCTACGTGCAGTACTTC; CDR3: CASSPRGTYVQYF
J: TRBJ1-1; size: NA; V: TRBV5-1; D: NA; DNA: TGCGCCAGCAGCCTGGGGACGGGGAGCACTGAAGCTTTCTTT; CDR3: CASSLGTGSTEAFF
J: TRBJ1-1; size: few; V: TRBV7-2; D: NA; DNA: TGTGCCAGCAGCCACGCGGAGAACACTGAAGCTTTCTTT; CDR3: CASSHAENTEAFF
J: TRBJ1-1; size: once; V: TRBV27; D: NA; DNA: TGTGCTAGCAGTAGCAGGATGAACACTGAAGCTTTCTTT; CDR3: CASSSRMNTEAFF
J: TRBJ2-2; size: NA; V: TRBV7-9; D: NA; DNA: TGTGCCAGCAGCCCCACCCGGGAAACTGGGGAGCTGTTTTTT; CDR3: CASSPTRETGELFF
J: TRBJ2-3; size: NA; V: TRBV2; D: NA; DNA: TGTGCCATCCACCCATCGGGACATAACACAGATACGCAGTATTTT; CDR3: CAIHPSGHNTDTQYF
J: TRBJ1-1; size: few; V: TRBV2; D: TRBD1; DNA: TGTGCCAGCAGTGCCGGGACAGGGTACACTGAAGCTTTCTTT; CDR3: CASSAGTGYTEAFF
J: TRBJ2-1; size: NA; V: TRBV4-2; D: TRBD1; DNA: TGTGCCAGCAGCCAACCCCCCGGGACAGAGTACAATGAGCAGTTCTTC; CDR3: CASSQPPGTEYNEQFF
J: TRBJ2-3; size: once; V: TRBV5-6; D: NA; DNA: TGTGCCAGCAGCTTTCTCGTTGCGGAAGATACGCAGTATTTT; CDR3: CASSFLVAEDTQYF
J: TRBJ2-5; size: NA; V: TRBV30; D: NA; DNA: TGTGCCTGGATTGCTGGAGTAGAGACCCAGTACTTC; CDR3: CAWIAGVETQYF
J: TRBJ1-2; size: NA; V: TRBV9; D: NA; DNA: TGTGCCAGCAGCGTAGGGTGGCAGGGCTATGGCTACACCTTC; CDR3: CASSVGWQGYGYTF
J: TRBJ1-2; size: NA; V: TRBV21-1; D: NA; DNA: TGTGCCAGCAGCGGCCGGGACAGGGGTTACTATGGCTACACCTTC; CDR3: CASSGRDRGYYGYTF
J: TRBJ2-3; size: NA; V: TRBV5-1; D: TRBD1; DNA: TGCGCCAGCAGCGTACCGACAGGGGGCGACACAGATACGCAGTATTTT; CDR3: CASSVPTGGDTDTQYF
J: TRBJ2-1; size: NA; V: TRBV7-9; D: TRBD2; DNA: TGTGCCAGCAGCCGACCGGGACTAGAGATTAATGAGCAGTTCTTC; CDR3: CASSRPGLEINEQFF
J: TRBJ1-4; size: NA; V: TRBV5-1; D: TRBD1; DNA: TGCGCCAGCAGCAGAACGGGACAGGGAGGCGAAAAACTGTTTTTT; CDR3: CASSRTGQGGEKLFF
J: TRBJ1-2; size: NA; V: TRBV27; D: NA; DNA: TGTGCCAGCAGTTTATCCGAAGTTTGGCCGACTAACTATGGCTACACCTTC; CDR3: CASSLSEVWPTNYGYTF
J: TRBJ2-7; size: NA; V: TRBV29-1; D: NA; DNA: TGCAGCGTTGGACAAGCCGACTACGAGCAGTACTTC; CDR3: CSVGQADYEQYF
J: TRBJ1-1; size: once; V: TRBV27; D: NA; DNA: TGTGCCAGCAGTTTCGGGGGAGAGGGAACTGAAGCTTTCTTT; CDR3: CASSFGGEGTEAFF
J: TRBJ1-2; size: NA; V: TRBV30; D: NA; DNA: TGTGCCTGGAGTCCCTCCGGGGGCTACACCTTC; CDR3: CAWSPSGGYTF
J: TRBJ2-7; size: once; V: TRBV6-5; D: NA; DNA: TGTGCCAGCAAACGACAGATTTCTTCCTACGAGCAGTACTTC; CDR3: CASKRQISSYEQYF
J: TRBJ1-6; size: NA; V: TRBV5-6; D: TRBD1; DNA: TGTGCCAGCAGCTCCATTCCCCTATGGACAGGGGATTATTCACCCCTCCACTTT; CDR3: CASSSIPLWTGDYSPLHF
J: TRBJ2-3; size: NA; V: TRBV18; D: NA; DNA: TGTGCCAGCTCCTCGACACGCACAGATACGCAGTATTTT; CDR3: CASSSTRTDTQYF
J: TRBJ1-1; size: NA; V: TRBV6-5; D: NA; DNA: TGTGCCAGCAGTCCCGGACAGCATAATGAAGCTTTCTTT; CDR3: CASSPGQHNEAFF
J: TRBJ2-5; size: NA; V: TRBV29-1; D: TRBD2; DNA: TGCAGCGTTAGCCCTAGCGGGAGGTCAGGGGAGACCCAGTACTTC; CDR3: CSVSPSGRSGETQYF
J: TRBJ2-1; size: NA; V: TRBV12-5; D: TRBD2; DNA: TGTGCTAGTGGCCTAGCGGGAGGATACAATGAGCAGTTCTTC; CDR3: CASGLAGGYNEQFF
J: TRBJ1-1; size: NA; V: TRBV28; D: NA; DNA: TGTGCCAGCAGTTTACTCAGGCCCACTGAAGCTTTCTTT; CDR3: CASSLLRPTEAFF
J: TRBJ1-1; size: NA; V: TRBV10-3; D: NA; DNA: TGTGCCATCAGACAGGGCGTTATGAACACTGAAGCTTTCTTT; CDR3: CAIRQGVMNTEAFF
J: TRBJ1-2; size: NA; V: TRBV29-1; D: NA; DNA: TGCAGCGTTGAGAGCGGGGAATCCTATGGCTACACCTTC; CDR3: CSVESGESYGYTF
J: TRBJ2-7; size: NA; V: TRBV5-1; D: TRBD1; DNA: TGCGCCAGCAGTTGGGACAGGGGAGACGAGCAGTACTTC; CDR3: CASSWDRGDEQYF
J: TRBJ1-5; size: few; V: TRBV6-1; D: TRBD1; DNA: TGTGCCAGCAGTGAAGGGGGACAGAATCAGCCCCAGCATTTT; CDR3: CASSEGGQNQPQHF